One T cell receptor beta chain is described in this entry. Since a much larger clone is just one base distant, this may be a read error. Authors of the study amplified TCR beta CDR3 regions from RNA transcripts. HTBI primers were used for first-round RT-PCR of the TCR CDR3. MiXCR, applied by TCRdb to the multiplex PCR reads, yields one record per CDR3 protein. Among 600,000 to 900,000 distinct CDR3 sequences listed, about 15% were seen once. Germline CDR1 LGHDT, CDR2 YNNKEL (reference sequence). The CDR3 has 14 amino acids. Trimming took 8 bases from V and 7 from J, leaving 18 bases between them. The sample is drawn from a study of T cells in Graves' hyperthyroidism and ophthalmopathy.

V is TRBV3-1 and J is TRBJ2-1, with a weak D call TRBD1 (6 bases). The clonotype comes from a man younger than 35 with Graves' hyperthyroidism. Material: blood. The CDR3 nucleotides are TGTGCCAGCGCCCCAGGGGTATCGTGGAATGAGCAGTTCTTC. It yields the protein CASAPGVSWNEQFF.